The rows below give T cell receptor beta chains drawn from one sample of a study of cytomegalovirus exposure and HLA in healthy donors. Repertoires were generated with immunoSEQ multiplex PCR, while TCRdb's copy carries only in-frame clones and drops some. The sample carries 64,000 or so clones, 70% recorded once. Sequenced input: PBMCs. The source is a woman aged 45-60 years in good health and CMV-seropositive. Both conserved end residues are part of each CDR3. A D gene is named only where the DNA matches it firmly. Some rows mark clone size as missing; the rest say once, few, many or name a class of expanded clone.

NA,16,TRBJ2-1,TRBV4-1,NA,TGCGCCAGCGCAAACGACGGGTTTCGAGGTTACGATGAGCAGTTCTTC,CASANDGFRGYDEQFF
NA,17,TRBJ1-1,TRBV7-9,NA,TGTGCCAGCACCAAGAATGACGGGTCCCTTATGAACACTGAAGCTTTCTTT,CASTKNDGSLMNTEAFF
NA,11,TRBJ2-5,TRBV29-1,NA,TGCAGCGGGACTCAGCAAGAGACCCAGTACTTC,CSGTQQETQYF
TRBD1,14,TRBJ2-7,TRBV9,NA,TGTGCCAGCAGCGACGGGGACAGCTCCTACGAGCAGTACTTC,CASSDGDSSYEQYF
NA,14,TRBJ1-1,TRBV28,NA,TGTGCCAGCAGTCCGATAACAGCGAACACTGAAGCTTTCTTT,CASSPITANTEAFF
TRBD1,16,TRBJ2-1,TRBV4-3,NA,TGCGCCAGCAGCCAAGATGGACAGGGAGGAGACAATGAGCAGTTCTTC,CASSQDGQGGDNEQFF
TRBD1,17,TRBJ1-2,TRBV9,NA,TGTGCCAGCAGCGTAGGCCCCTTGACAGGGGGCGTCAATGGCTACACCTTC,CASSVGPLTGGVNGYTF
TRBD2,15,TRBJ2-1,TRBV6-6,NA,TGTGCCAGCAGTCGGGGACTAGACAGAATGCTGGAGCAGTTCTTC,CASSRGLDRMLEQFF
TRBD1,20,TRBJ2-3,TRBV19,few,TGTGCCAGTAGTAGCTACCAACGACAGGGTAGGGTACTGGGCACAGATACGCAGTATTTT,CASSSYQRQGRVLGTDTQYF
NA,13,TRBJ1-1,TRBV10-1,once,TGCGCCAGCAGCGGGGATCTGAACACTGAAGCTTTCTTT,CASSGDLNTEAFF
NA,18,TRBJ2-6,TRBV19,NA,TGTGCCAGTAGATCCGCGGGCGGGGGCACCTCTGGGGCCAACGTCCTGACTTTC,CASRSAGGGTSGANVLTF
NA,13,TRBJ1-4,TRBV28,NA,TGTGCCAGTAGCTGGGGGGGGAATGAAAAACTGTTTTTT,CASSWGGNEKLFF
NA,11,TRBJ1-6,TRBV20-1,NA,TGCAGTGCTAGCAATGGAGTCCTAGGGGACTTT,CSASNGVLGDF
NA,15,TRBJ1-2,TRBV5-4,NA,TGTGCCAGCAGCCTGGGCGGGGGAGTGGACTATGGCTACACCTTC,CASSLGGGVDYGYTF